This T cell receptor (beta chain) is from a study of cytomegalovirus exposure and HLA in healthy donors. Both 60 Vbeta primers and 13 Jbeta primers went into the PCR. This table comes from immunoSEQ multiplex PCR, and its TCRdb copy is limited to in-frame clones, with some not included. The table shows tens of thousands of clones, with 75% occurring only once. Broader study findings: The authors assumed roughly uniform sequencing depth across donors for presence/absence analyses. The authors later found TCR association rates varying by HLA locus, with DRB1 most and HLA-C fewest.

The CDR3 extends over 12 amino acids. CDR1 and CDR2 from the germline V gene are LNHNV and YYDKDF (reference sequence). With respect to this clone: Antigen unknown.

The V gene is TRBV15, the J gene TRBJ1-4; no firm D call. This receptor was obtained from a man between 60 and 75 years old in good health and CMV-seropositive. The sequenced sample consisted of PBMCs. CDR3 residues: CQEDTSYEKLFF. The CDR3 DNA follows: TGTCAGGAGGATACGTCTTATGAAAAACTGTTTTTT.